The next 18 T cell receptor beta chains were all read from a single sample in a study of neurological immune-mediated disorders. From the 5' RACE reads, TCRdb called clonotypes with MiXCR, one entry per CDR3 protein. The sample records about 50,000 distinct CDR3 sequences, about 3% being singletons. The sequenced material came from PBMCs. Receptors were obtained from a man between 35 and 55 years old with multiple sclerosis.

This clonotype was counted at least ten times. Relative to the germline gene, one junction end is altered; a read error may explain this. The V gene is TRBV2, the J gene TRBJ1-6; 10 nucleotides align to TRBD1. Germline lookup yields CDR1 SNHLY and CDR2 FYNNEI. CDR3 length: 14 amino acids. The CDR3 here is CASTRDRGNSPLNF. The CDR3 DNA is TGTGCCAGCACGAGGGACAGGGGCAATTCACCCCTCAACTTT.

This clonotype has a count of ten or more. The chain links TRBV5-5 to TRBJ2-1; TRBD1 might be the D (6 bases). The V gene's germline CDR1 is SGHKS and CDR2 YYEKEE (reference sequence). This CDR3 spans 13 amino acids. V shed 0 bases and J shed 5 bases, with 6 bases lying between them. The CDR3 region has the DNA TGTGCCAGCAGCTTGGGGACAGACAATGAGCAGTTCTTC. It yields the protein CASSLGTDNEQFF.

Comments on this clonotype: Germline and junction disagree at one end, which may indicate a read error. V and J are TRBV19 and TRBJ1-5; no clear D. Germline V gene lookup returns CDR1 LNHDA and CDR2 SQIVND (reference sequence). The CDR3 is 15 amino acids. CDR3 region: CASSIGRRPNQPQNF. In DNA form, the CDR3 reads TGTGCCAGTAGTATAGGGCGCAGGCCTAATCAGCCCCAGAATTTT.

This clonotype was observed many times. The chain uses TRBV10-3 and TRBJ2-3; D gene unclear. This CDR3 is 16 amino acids long. Germline CDR1 is ENHRY and CDR2 is SYGVKD. Trimming took off 0 bases at V and 3 bases at J, with 13 bases between the two ends. Here the CDR3 DNA reads TGTGCCATCAGTGAGTCAGTACAGCGTCGGACAGATACGCAGTATTTT. This translates into CAISESVQRRTDTQYF.

This clonotype was seen repeatedly, ten times or more. The chain employs TRBV7-9 and TRBJ2-3; D gene uncertain. This CDR3 spans 13 amino acids. Trimming cost V 6 bases and J 4 bases, with 11 bases left between them. Germline V lookup: CDR1 SEHNR, CDR2 FQNEAQ (reference sequence). The chain's CDR3 is CASRELGPDTQYF. CDR3 nucleotide sequence: TGTGCCAGCAGAGAACTGGGCCCAGATACGCAGTATTTT.

With respect to this clonotype: A read error may be the cause here, since a much bigger clone is one base away. The chain links TRBV20-1 to TRBJ1-3; D gene unclear. V lost 5 bases, J lost 1 base, and 9 bases lay in between. The CDR3 runs to 13 residues. The V gene's germline CDR1 is DFQATT and CDR2 SNEGSKA (reference sequence). The CDR3 DNA reads TGCAGTGCTGGCAGGAAATCTGGAAACACCATATATTTT. Translation: CSAGRKSGNTIYF.

This clonotype was observed at least ten times. V is TRBV4-1 and J is TRBJ1-5, with TRBD1 identical over 9 bases. V trimming: 2 bases; J trimming: 5 bases; junction bases outside the gene matches: 7. CDR1 is MGHRA, CDR2 YSYEKL, per germline. This CDR3 has 16 amino acids. CDR3 residues: CASSQPQQGAYQPQHF. The CDR3 region has the DNA TGCGCCAGCAGCCAACCACAACAGGGGGCTTATCAGCCCCAGCATTTT.

This clonotype was recorded many times. Germline and junction disagree at one end, which may indicate a read error. The V and J genes are TRBV20-1 and TRBJ1-5; D perhaps matches TRBD1 (5 bases). Germline-derived CDR1 and CDR2 are DFQATT and SNEGSKA (reference sequence). CDR3 length: 16 amino acids. CDR3 bases: TGCAGTGCTAGACTGGGTGGTATGGGGCCGAATCAGCCCCAGAATTTT. It yields the protein CSARLGGMGPNQPQNF.

Concerning this clonotype: Because the CDR3 is missing its conserved closing phenylalanine or tryptophan, this is likely a read error. The rearrangement uses TRBV7-9 and TRBJ2-7, with 10 bases matching TRBD1. CDR1 is SEHNR, CDR2 FQNEAQ, per germline (reference sequence). CDR3 length equals 14 residues. With V trimmed by 5 bases and J by 7 bases, 8 bases remained unmatched. CDR3 coding DNA: TGTGCCAGCAGCCGGGGACAGGGGTTAGGAGAGCAGTACAAC. It yields the protein CASSRGQGLGEQYN.

A note on this clonotype: A much larger clone differs by one base, so this may be a read error. The chain carries TRBV7-3 and TRBJ1-6; D remains unclear. The CDR3 contains 14 residues. In germline, CDR1 is SGHTA, CDR2 FQGTGA. The DNA for the CDR3 is TGTGCCAGCAGCTTAGGAGGGAGCCATTCACCCCTCAACTTT. Encoded protein: CASSLGGSHSPLNF.

V is TRBV20-1 and J is TRBJ2-3; D may be TRBD1 or TRBD2 (5 bases each). V dropped 6 bases and J dropped 10 bases, with 17 bases sitting between them. Germline V gene lookup returns CDR1 DFQATT and CDR2 SNEGSKA (reference sequence). This CDR3 is built from 12 residues. Here the CDR3 reads CSATGRSLSQYF. The CDR3 coding sequence is TGCAGTGCGACGGGGCGAAGTTTATCGCAGTATTTT.

This clonotype was seen a few times. The gene calls are TRBV7-9 and TRBJ2-7; D is undetermined. The V end was cut by 0 bases, the J end by 2 bases, with 8 bases between. The CDR3 consists of 14 residues. The germline gives CDR1 SEHNR, CDR2 FQNEAQ (reference sequence). CDR3 sequence (DNA): TGTGCCAGCAGCTTAGCGGAGTTGACCTACGAGCAGTACTTC. Amino acids: CASSLAELTYEQYF.

This clonotype was detected many times. The chain uses TRBV5-1 and TRBJ2-7; D is unclear. The V gene lost 4 bases and the J gene lost 0 bases, with 11 bases spanning the gap. The CDR3 loop spans 14 amino acids. CDR1 is SGHRS and CDR2 is YFSETQ in the germline V gene. The CDR3 is CASSRAESSYEQYF. CDR3 in DNA: TGCGCCAGCAGCCGGGCGGAAAGCTCCTACGAGCAGTACTTC.

This clonotype was counted at least ten times. The V gene is TRBV12-3 or TRBV12-4, the J gene TRBJ1-1; maybe TRBD1 (6 bases). V was shortened by 0 bases and J by 1 base, with 9 bases between the two germline ends. The CDR3 extends over 15 amino acids. The CDR3: CASSLAQGSNTEAFF. The CDR3 nucleotides read TGTGCCAGCAGTTTAGCGCAGGGGTCGAACACTGAAGCTTTCTTT.

Points on this clonotype: This may arise from a read error, as a much more abundant clone is one base away. The chain recombines TRBV5-1 with TRBJ2-1; the D gene is possibly TRBD1 (6 bases). CDR1 and CDR2 from the germline V gene are SGHRS and YFSETQ. This CDR3 is built from 15 residues. The CDR3 region is CASSWGQSSYNELFF. CDR3 DNA: TGCGCCAGCAGCTGGGGGCAGAGCTCCTACAATGAGCTGTTCTTC.

Many counts were recorded for this clonotype. Here the CDR3 reads CSARRLAGGGEQFF. CDR3 DNA: TGCAGTGCTAGAAGACTAGCGGGGGGGGGTGAGCAGTTCTTC. The chain recombines TRBV20-1 with TRBJ2-1; 14 bases map to TRBD2. The CDR3 sequence is 14 residues long. Germline trimming cut 2 bases from V and 9 bases from J; bases unmatched to any gene: 3. CDR1 and CDR2 from the germline V gene are DFQATT and SNEGSKA (reference sequence).

This clonotype showed up many times. The rearrangement uses TRBV5-1 and TRBJ2-3; D is perhaps TRBD2 (6 bases). Per the germline V gene, CDR1 is SGHRS and CDR2 is YFSETQ. Trimming pared 4 bases from V and 6 bases from J, leaving 15 bases between. The CDR3 contains 14 residues. The DNA for the CDR3 is TGCGCCAGCAGCCCGGGGGACTTGGCGGATACGCAGTATTTT. Its protein product is CASSPGDLADTQYF.

In its sample, this clonotype was seen many times. The CDR3 nucleotides are TGCAGTGCTAGAGTAGGTTGGGCTCAATATGGCTACACCTTC. Protein product: CSARVGWAQYGYTF. This chain uses TRBV20-1 with TRBJ1-2, with D unresolved. V gave up 1 base and J gave up 5 bases, with 14 bases separating them. The germline V gene encodes CDR1 DFQATT and CDR2 SNEGSKA (reference sequence). This CDR3 has 14 amino acids.